Each of the 4 T cell receptor beta chains below was sequenced from the same sample in a study of naive and memory T cell subsets. These TCRs' antigens remain unknown. General observations from the study: Especially in CD8 cells, naive repertoires contained a few larger clonotypes, possibly CD45RA-re-expressing memory cells.

The beta constant-region primer was an equimolar mix of two oligonucleotides covering TRBC1 and TRBC2. Four rounds of PCR amplified the ligated cDNA using nested alpha and beta constant-region primers plus SP2. A single record per CDR3 protein comes from TCRdb applying MiXCR to the UMI-ligation and nested PCR reads. The repertoire holds 140,000 to 150,000 distinct CDR3 sequences, with over 20% as singletons. The sequencing sample was made of naive CD4+ T cells from blood. Every receptor here comes from a human donor in good health.

This clonotype was seen only a few times. The chain recombines TRBV11-1 with TRBJ2-3; perhaps TRBD1 as D (5 bases). V shed 5 bases and J shed 8 bases, with 11 bases lying between them. Germline lookup yields CDR1 SGHAT and CDR2 FQDESV (reference sequence). This CDR3 has 12 amino acids. Here the CDR3 reads CASSRPGRTQYF. In DNA, the CDR3 is TGTGCCAGCAGCCGGCCAGGGCGTACGCAGTATTTT.

This rearrangement joins TRBV4-3 to TRBJ1-5; TRBD1 is a possible D gene (5 bases). Germline CDR1 LGHNA, CDR2 YSLEER. The CDR3 runs to 15 residues. The V end was cut by 1 base, the J end by 2 bases, with 9 bases between. The CDR3 region has the DNA TGCGCCAGCAGCCAAGTATTAGGGGGCAATCAGCCCCAGCATTTT. Translated: CASSQVLGGNQPQHF.

V usage is TRBV4-3 and J usage is TRBJ2-7; unclear D gene. The CDR3 is 17 residues long. From germline, CDR1 is LGHNA and CDR2 YSLEER. Trimming removed 0 bases from V and 3 bases from J, with 18 bases in between. CDR3 sequence reads: CASSQEEASSLHYEQYF. The CDR3 DNA is TGCGCCAGCAGCCAAGAAGAGGCATCTTCTTTACACTACGAGCAGTACTTC.

This clonotype was seen just once. The chain recombines TRBV28 with TRBJ1-5; 8 bases are shared with TRBD1. V gave up 4 bases and J gave up 6 bases; unmatched junction bases: 14. The CDR3 sequence is 17 residues long. Germline CDR1 reads MDHEN; CDR2 reads SYDVKM. The CDR3 reads CASSSWTAGQVRQPQHF. CDR3 DNA sequence: TGTGCCAGCAGTTCCTGGACCGCGGGACAGGTCCGTCAGCCCCAGCATTTT.